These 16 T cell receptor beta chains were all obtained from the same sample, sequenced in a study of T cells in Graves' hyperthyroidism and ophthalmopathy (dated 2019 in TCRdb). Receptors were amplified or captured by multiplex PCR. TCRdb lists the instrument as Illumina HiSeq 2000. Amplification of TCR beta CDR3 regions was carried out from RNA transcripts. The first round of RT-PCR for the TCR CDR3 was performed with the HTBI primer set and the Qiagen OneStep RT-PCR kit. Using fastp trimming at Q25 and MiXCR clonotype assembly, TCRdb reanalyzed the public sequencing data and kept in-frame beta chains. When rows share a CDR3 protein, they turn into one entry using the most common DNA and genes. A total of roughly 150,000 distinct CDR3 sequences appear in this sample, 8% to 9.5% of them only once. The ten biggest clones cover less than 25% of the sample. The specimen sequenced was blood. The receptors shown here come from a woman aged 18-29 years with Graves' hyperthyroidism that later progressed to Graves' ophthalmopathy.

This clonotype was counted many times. The chain's CDR3 is CASSEVGGVREQFF. The CDR3 nucleotides read TGTGCCAGCAGTGAAGTAGGAGGGGTAAGGGAGCAGTTCTTC. The chain joins TRBV6-1 to TRBJ2-1, with D possibly being TRBD2 (6 bases). V was shortened by 1 base and J by 10 bases, with 14 bases between the two germline ends. This CDR3 region has 14 residues. Germline CDR1 reads MNHNS; CDR2 reads SASEGT.

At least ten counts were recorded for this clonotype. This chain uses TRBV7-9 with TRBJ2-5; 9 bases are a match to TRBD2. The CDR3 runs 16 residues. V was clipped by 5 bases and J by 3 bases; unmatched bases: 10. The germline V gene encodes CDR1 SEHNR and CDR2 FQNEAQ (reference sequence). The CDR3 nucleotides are TGTGCCAGCAGCCCGGTTAATGGACTAGCGAAAGAGACCCAGTACTTC. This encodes CASSPVNGLAKETQYF.

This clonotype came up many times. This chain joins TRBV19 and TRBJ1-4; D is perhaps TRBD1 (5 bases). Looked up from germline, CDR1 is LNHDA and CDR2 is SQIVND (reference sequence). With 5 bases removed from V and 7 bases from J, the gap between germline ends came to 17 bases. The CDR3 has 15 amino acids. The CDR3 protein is CASSSSSGWGEKLFF. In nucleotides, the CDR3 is TGTGCCAGTAGTTCCTCCTCAGGGTGGGGTGAAAAACTGTTTTTT. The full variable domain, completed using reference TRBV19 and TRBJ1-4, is DGGITQSPKYLFRKEGQNVTLSCEQNLNHDAMYWYRQDPGQGLRLIYYSQIVNDFQKGDIAEGYSVSREKKESFPLTVTSAQKNPTAFYLCASSSSSGWGEKLFFGSGTQLSVL.

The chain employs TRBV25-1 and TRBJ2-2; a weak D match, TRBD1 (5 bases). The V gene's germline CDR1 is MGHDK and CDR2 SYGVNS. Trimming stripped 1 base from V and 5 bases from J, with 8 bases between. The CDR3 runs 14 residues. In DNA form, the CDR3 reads TGTGCCAGCAGTGAATTCCAGGGTACCGGGGAGCTGTTTTTT. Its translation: CASSEFQGTGELFF. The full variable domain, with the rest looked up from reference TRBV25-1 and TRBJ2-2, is EADIYQTPRYLVIGTGKKITLECSQTMGHDKMYWYQQDPGMELHLIHYSYGVNSTEKGDLSSESTVSRIRTEHFPLTLESARPSHTSQYLCASSEFQGTGELFFGEGSRLTVL.

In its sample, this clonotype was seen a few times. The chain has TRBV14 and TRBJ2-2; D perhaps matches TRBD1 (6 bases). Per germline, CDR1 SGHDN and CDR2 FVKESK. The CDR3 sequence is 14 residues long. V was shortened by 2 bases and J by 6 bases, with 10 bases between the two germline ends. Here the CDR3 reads CASSQLRGAGELFF. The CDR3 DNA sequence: TGTGCCAGCAGCCAACTCAGGGGCGCCGGGGAGCTGTTTTTT.

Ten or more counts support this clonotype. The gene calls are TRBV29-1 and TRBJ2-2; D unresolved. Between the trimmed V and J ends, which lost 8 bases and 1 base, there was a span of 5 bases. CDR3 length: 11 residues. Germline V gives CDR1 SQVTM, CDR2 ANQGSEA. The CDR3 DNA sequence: TGCAGCCCAAGGAACACCGGGGAGCTGTTTTTT. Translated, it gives CSPRNTGELFF.

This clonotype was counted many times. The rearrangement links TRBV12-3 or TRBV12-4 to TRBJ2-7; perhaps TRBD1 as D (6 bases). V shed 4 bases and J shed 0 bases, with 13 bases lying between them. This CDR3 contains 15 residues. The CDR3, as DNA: TGTGCCAGCAGTTCATCCGGGACACACTCCTACGAGCAGTACTTC. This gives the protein CASSSSGTHSYEQYF.

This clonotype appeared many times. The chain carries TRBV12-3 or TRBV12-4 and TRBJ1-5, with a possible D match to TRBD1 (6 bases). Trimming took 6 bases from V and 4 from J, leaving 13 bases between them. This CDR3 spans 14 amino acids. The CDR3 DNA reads TGTGCCAGCAGCCGGGTCACAGGGAATCAGCCCCAGCATTTT. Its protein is CASSRVTGNQPQHF.

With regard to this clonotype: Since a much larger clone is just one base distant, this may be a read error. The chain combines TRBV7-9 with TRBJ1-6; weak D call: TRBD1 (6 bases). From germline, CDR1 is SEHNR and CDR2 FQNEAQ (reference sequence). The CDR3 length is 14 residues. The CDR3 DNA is TGTGCCAGCAGCTTACAGGGGATGAATTCACCCCGCCACTTT. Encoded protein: CASSLQGMNSPRHF.

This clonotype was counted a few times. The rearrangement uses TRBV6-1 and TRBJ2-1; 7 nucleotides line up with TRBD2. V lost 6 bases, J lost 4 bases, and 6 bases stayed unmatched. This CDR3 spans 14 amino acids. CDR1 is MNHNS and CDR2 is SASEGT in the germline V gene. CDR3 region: CASRIAGNYNEQFF. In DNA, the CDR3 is TGTGCCAGCAGGATAGCGGGCAATTACAATGAGCAGTTCTTC.

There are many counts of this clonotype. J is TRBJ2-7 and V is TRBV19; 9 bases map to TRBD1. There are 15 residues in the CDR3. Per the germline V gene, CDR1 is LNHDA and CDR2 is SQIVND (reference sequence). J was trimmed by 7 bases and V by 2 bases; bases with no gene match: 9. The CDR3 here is CASSINAQGAFEQYF. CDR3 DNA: TGTGCCAGTAGTATAAATGCACAGGGGGCGTTTGAGCAGTACTTC.

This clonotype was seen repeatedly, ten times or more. The CDR3 loop is CASRRTDTDTQYF. Written as DNA, the CDR3 is TGTGCCAGCAGACGGACAGACACAGATACGCAGTATTTT. The chain is built from TRBV12-3 or TRBV12-4 and TRBJ2-3; tentatively, D is TRBD1 (6 bases). Trimming pared 6 bases from V and 2 bases from J, leaving 9 bases between. This CDR3 spans 13 amino acids.

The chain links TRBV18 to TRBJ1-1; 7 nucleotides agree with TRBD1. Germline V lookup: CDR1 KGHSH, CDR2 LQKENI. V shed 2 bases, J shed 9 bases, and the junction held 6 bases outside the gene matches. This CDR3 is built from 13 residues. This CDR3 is CASSPTGAEKAFF. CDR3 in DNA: TGTGCCAGCTCACCAACAGGGGCCGAAAAAGCTTTCTTT.

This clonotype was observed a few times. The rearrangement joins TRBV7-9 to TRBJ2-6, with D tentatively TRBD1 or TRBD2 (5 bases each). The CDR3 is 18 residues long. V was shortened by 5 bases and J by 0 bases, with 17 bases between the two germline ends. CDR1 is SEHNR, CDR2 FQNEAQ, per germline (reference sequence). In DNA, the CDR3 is TGTGCCAGCAGCCCCGCCCTCCGGGGCACCTCTGGGGCCAACGTCCTGACTTTC. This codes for CASSPALRGTSGANVLTF.

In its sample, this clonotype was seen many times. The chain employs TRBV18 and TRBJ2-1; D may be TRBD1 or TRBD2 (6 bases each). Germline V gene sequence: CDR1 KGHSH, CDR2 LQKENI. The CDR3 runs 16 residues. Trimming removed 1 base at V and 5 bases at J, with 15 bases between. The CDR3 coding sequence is TGTGCCAGCTCACCACGACTAGGGGGGAGAGACAATGAGCAGTTCTTC. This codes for CASSPRLGGRDNEQFF.

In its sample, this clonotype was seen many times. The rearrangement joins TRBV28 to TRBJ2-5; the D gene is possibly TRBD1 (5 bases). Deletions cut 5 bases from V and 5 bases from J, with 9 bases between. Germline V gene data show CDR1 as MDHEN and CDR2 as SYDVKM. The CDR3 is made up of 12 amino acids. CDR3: CASSDRKETQYF. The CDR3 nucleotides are TGTGCCAGCAGTGACAGAAAGGAGACCCAGTACTTC.